This paragraph reports one TCR beta chain. PCR involved 60 Vbeta and 13 Jbeta primers. Measured with immunoSEQ multiplex PCR; TCRdb has only the in-frame clones, and not every one. Seen here are some 89,000 clones, about two thirds observed once, and the top ten hold around 8%. V was cut by 5 bases and J by 7 bases, with 18 bases left in between. Germline CDR1 is SGHDT and CDR2 is YYEEEE. There are 14 residues in the CDR3. The record originates from a study of cytomegalovirus exposure and HLA in healthy donors. This receptor was obtained from a man aged 60 to 75 in good health and CMV-seronegative. The sample was PBMCs. The rearrangement links TRBV5-6 to TRBJ1-2; possibly TRBD1 for D (5 bases). The CDR3 spells CASSSGGEEAGYTF. In DNA, the CDR3 is TGTGCCAGCAGTAGCGGGGGGGAGGAGGCTGGCTACACCTTC. The full variable domain, completed using reference TRBV5-6 and TRBJ1-2, is DAGVTQSPTHLIKTRGQQVTLRCSPKSGHDTVSWYQQALGQGPQFIFQYYEEEERQRGNFPDRFSGHQFPNYSSELNVNALLLGDSALYLCASSSGGEEAGYTFGSGTRLTVV.